The rows below give T cell receptor beta chains drawn from one sample of a study of blood T cell repertoires in COVID-19. Clones were read by immunoSEQ multiplex PCR, and TCRdb kept only the in-frame ones, dropping some. Here the sample spans under 100,000 clones, approximately 78% being singletons. The specimen sequenced was peripheral blood. Receptors were obtained from a human donor in a cohort sampled during active COVID-19. CDR3s include the opening cysteine and the closing phenylalanine or tryptophan. D genes are given only for firm matches. Size tells how often a clone was seen (once, few, many) or the class of an expanded clone, and some rows leave it out.

j_call v_call clone_size cdr3_length d_call cdr3_aa cdr3_nt
TRBJ2-1 TRBV19 - 16 - CASSIDGPGAYNEQFF TGTGCCAGTAGTATAGATGGCCCGGGTGCCTACAATGAGCAGTTCTTC
TRBJ2-3 TRBV5-5 - 15 TRBD1 CASSLRQGRQDTQYF TGTGCCAGCAGCCTCCGACAGGGCCGACAGGATACGCAGTATTTT
TRBJ2-7 TRBV6-2/TRBV6-3 - 13 - CASSYSDTYEQYF TGTGCCAGCAGTTACTCGGACACCTACGAGCAGTACTTC
TRBJ2-7 TRBV23-1 once 16 TRBD1 CASSPPSGTDAYEQYF TGCGCCAGCAGTCCCCCGTCCGGGACAGACGCCTACGAGCAGTACTTC
TRBJ1-1 TRBV6-5 once 16 TRBD1 CASSYRTGRGAAEAFF TGTGCCAGCAGTTACCGGACAGGACGGGGCGCCGCTGAAGCTTTCTTT
TRBJ2-2 TRBV24-1 - 15 TRBD1 CATSDARTGAGELFF TGTGCCACCAGTGATGCCCGGACAGGGGCCGGGGAGCTGTTTTTT
TRBJ2-2 TRBV5-4 - 16 TRBD2 CASRRKGLADTGELFF TGTGCCAGCAGGCGTAAGGGACTAGCGGACACCGGGGAGCTGTTTTTT
TRBJ2-5 TRBV18 - 14 TRBD1 CASSPLTGEETQYF TGTGCCAGCTCACCACTGACAGGGGAAGAGACCCAGTACTTC
TRBJ2-2 TRBV11-3 - 15 - CASSLSRGNTGELFF TGTGCCAGCAGCTTATCACGGGGAAACACCGGGGAGCTGTTTTTT
TRBJ1-5 TRBV2 many 13 - CASKGVGNQPQHF TGTGCCAGCAAGGGGGTTGGCAATCAGCCCCAGCATTTT
TRBJ2-3 TRBV9 - 15 - CASSAQRLSTDTQYF TGTGCCAGCAGCGCCCAGCGGTTAAGCACAGATACGCAGTATTTT
TRBJ2-7 TRBV7-9 - 14 - CASSLAGVVYEQYF TGTGCCAGCAGCTTAGCAGGGGTTGTCTACGAGCAGTACTTC
TRBJ2-1 TRBV27 - 16 - CASTLGRGSSYNEQFF TGTGCCAGCACCTTAGGTAGAGGGAGCTCCTACAATGAGCAGTTCTTC
TRBJ1-1 TRBV12-3/TRBV12-4 - 13 - CASSLSPPGEAFF TGTGCCAGCAGTTTAAGCCCACCGGGTGAAGCTTTCTTT